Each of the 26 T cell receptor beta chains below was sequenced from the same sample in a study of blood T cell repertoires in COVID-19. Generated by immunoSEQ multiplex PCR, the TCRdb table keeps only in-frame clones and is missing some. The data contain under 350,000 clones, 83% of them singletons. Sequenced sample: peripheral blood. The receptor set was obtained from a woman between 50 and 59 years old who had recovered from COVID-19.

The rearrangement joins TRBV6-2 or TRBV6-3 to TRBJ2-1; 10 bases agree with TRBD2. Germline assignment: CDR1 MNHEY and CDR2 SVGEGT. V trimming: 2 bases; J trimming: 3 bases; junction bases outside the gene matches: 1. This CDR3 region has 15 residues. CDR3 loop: CASSYLAGVYNEQFF. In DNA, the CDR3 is TGTGCCAGCAGTTACCTAGCGGGAGTCTACAATGAGCAGTTCTTC.

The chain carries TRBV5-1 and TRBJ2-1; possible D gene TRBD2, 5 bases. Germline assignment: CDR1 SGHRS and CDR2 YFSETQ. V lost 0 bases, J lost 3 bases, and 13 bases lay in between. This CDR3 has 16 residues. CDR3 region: CASSLDPGDNYNEQFF. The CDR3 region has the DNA TGCGCCAGCAGCTTGGACCCCGGGGATAACTACAATGAGCAGTTCTTC.

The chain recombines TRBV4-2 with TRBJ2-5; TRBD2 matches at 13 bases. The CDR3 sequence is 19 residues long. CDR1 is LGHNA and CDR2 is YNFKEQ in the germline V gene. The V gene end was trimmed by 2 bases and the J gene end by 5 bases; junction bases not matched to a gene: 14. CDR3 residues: CASSQPWTSGGAGRETQYF. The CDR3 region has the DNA TGTGCCAGCAGCCAACCCTGGACTAGCGGGGGCGCGGGTCGGGAGACCCAGTACTTC.

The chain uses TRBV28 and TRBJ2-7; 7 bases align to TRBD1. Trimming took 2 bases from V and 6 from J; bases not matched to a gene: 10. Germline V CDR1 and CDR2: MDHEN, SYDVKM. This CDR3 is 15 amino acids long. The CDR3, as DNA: TGTGCCAGCAGTTTACACGGGACAGCCCGAGTCGAGCAGTACTTC. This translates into CASSLHGTARVEQYF. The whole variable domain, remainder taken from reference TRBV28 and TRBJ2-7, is DVKVTQSSRYLVKRTGEKVFLECVQDMDHENMFWYRQDPGLGLRLIYFSYDVKMKEKGDIPEGYSVSREKKERFSLILESASTNQTSMYLCASSLHGTARVEQYFGPGTRLTVT.

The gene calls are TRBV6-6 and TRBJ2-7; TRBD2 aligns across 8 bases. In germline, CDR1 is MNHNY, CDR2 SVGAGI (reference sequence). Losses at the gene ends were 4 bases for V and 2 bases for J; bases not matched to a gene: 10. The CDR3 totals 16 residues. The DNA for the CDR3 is TGTGCCAGCAGTTTCCAGTCAGCGGGAGCCCCCTACGAGCAGTACTTC. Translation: CASSFQSAGAPYEQYF.

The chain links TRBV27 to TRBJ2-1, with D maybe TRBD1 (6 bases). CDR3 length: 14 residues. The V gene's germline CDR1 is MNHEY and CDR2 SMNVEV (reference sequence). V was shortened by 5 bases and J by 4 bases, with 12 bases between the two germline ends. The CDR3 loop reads CASSQRTVYNEQFF. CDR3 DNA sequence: TGTGCCAGCAGTCAAAGGACAGTATACAATGAGCAGTTCTTC.

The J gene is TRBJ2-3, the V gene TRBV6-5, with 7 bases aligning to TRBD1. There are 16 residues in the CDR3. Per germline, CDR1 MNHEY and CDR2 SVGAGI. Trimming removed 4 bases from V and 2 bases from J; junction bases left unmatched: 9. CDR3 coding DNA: TGTGCCAGCAGTTTCCGGACAGGTTCGAACACAGATACGCAGTATTTT. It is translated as CASSFRTGSNTDTQYF.

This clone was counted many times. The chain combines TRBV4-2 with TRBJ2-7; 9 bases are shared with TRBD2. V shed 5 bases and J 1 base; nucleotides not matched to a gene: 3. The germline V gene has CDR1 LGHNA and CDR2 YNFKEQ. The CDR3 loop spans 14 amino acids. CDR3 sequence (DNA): TGTGCCAGCAGCGAGACTAGCGGATCCTACGAGCAGTACTTC. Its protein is CASSETSGSYEQYF.

The CDR3 sequence: CASSVVIGRELFF. As DNA, the CDR3 is TGTGCCAGCAGCGTAGTCATTGGGAGGGAACTGTTTTTT. The chain carries TRBV9 and TRBJ1-4; no clear D. The CDR3 contains 13 residues. Between the trimmed V and J ends, which lost 0 bases and 12 bases, there was a span of 12 bases. The V gene's germline CDR1 is SGDLS and CDR2 YYNGEE.

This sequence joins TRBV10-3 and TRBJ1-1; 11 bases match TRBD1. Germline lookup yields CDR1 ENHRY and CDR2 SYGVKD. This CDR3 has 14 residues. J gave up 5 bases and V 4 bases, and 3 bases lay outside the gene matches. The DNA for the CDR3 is TGTGCCATCAGTGGGACAGGGGGCAAGACTGAAGCTTTCTTT. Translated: CAISGTGGKTEAFF.

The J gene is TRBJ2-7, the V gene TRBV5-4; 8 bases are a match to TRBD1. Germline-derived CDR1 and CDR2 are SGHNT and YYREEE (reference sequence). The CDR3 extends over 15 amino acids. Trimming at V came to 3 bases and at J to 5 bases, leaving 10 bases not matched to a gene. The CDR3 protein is CASSSPGTGGHEQYF. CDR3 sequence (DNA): TGTGCCAGCAGCTCCCCCGGGACAGGAGGTCACGAGCAGTACTTC.

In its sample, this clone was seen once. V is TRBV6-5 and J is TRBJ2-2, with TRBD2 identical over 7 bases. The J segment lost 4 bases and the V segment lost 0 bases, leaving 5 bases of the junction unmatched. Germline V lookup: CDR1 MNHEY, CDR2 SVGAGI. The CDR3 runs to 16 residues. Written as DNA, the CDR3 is TGTGCCAGCAGTTACTCGTGGGGGAGGGTCACCGGGGAGCTGTTTTTT. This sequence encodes CASSYSWGRVTGELFF.

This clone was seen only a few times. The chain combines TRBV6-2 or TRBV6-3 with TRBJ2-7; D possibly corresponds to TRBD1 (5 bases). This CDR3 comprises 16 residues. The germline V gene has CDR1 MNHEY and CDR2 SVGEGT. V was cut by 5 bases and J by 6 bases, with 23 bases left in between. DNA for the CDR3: TGTGCCAGCAGTCCCCGGACACGTTGGTCTGGTTCCGAGCAGTACTTC. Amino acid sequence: CASSPRTRWSGSEQYF.

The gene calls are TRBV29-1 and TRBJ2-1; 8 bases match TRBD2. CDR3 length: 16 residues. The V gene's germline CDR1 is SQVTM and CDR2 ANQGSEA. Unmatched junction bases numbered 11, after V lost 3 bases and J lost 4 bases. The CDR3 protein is CSVEALLAGRYNEQFF. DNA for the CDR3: TGCAGCGTTGAGGCCTTGCTAGCGGGCCGTTACAATGAGCAGTTCTTC.

CDR3 nucleotides: TGTGCCAGCAACCCACTACGACAGGCCGACAATGAGCAGTTCTTC. It translates to CASNPLRQADNEQFF. The rearrangement joins TRBV28 to TRBJ2-1; TRBD1 is a possible D gene (6 bases). The CDR3 loop spans 15 amino acids. The germline CDR1 and CDR2 sequences are MDHEN and SYDVKM. The germline V and J ends were trimmed by 7 bases and 5 bases, with 18 bases remaining between them.

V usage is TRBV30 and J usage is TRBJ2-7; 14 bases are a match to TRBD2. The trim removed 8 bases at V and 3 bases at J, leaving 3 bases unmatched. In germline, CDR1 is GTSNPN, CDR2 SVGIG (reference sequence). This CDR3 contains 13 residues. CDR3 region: CATGLAGVYEQYF. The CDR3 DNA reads TGTGCCACGGGACTAGCGGGAGTCTACGAGCAGTACTTC.

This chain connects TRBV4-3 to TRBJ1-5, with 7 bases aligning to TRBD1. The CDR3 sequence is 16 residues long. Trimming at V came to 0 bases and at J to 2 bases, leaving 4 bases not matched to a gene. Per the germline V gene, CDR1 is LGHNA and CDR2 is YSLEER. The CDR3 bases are TGCGCCAGCAGCCAAGACCGTACAGGGGGCAATCAGCCCCAGCATTTT. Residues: CASSQDRTGGNQPQHF.

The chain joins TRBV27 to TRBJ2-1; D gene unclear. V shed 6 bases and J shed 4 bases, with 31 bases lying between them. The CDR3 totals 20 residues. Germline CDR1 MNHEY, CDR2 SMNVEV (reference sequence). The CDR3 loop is CASSRKSTIRSHPGYNEQFF. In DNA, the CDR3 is TGTGCCAGCAGCCGCAAATCGACGATTCGAAGTCACCCGGGTTACAATGAGCAGTTCTTC.

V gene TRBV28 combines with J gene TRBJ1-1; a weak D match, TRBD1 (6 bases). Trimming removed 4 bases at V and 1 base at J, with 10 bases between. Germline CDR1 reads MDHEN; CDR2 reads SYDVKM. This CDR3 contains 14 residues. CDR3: CASSSGTPNTEAFF. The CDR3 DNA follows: TGTGCCAGCAGTTCTGGGACACCGAACACTGAAGCTTTCTTT.

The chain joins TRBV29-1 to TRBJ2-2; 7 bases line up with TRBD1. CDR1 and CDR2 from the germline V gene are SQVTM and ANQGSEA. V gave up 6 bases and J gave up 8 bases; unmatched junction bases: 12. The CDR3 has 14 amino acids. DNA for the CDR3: TGCAGCGTCGGATACGACAGGGCCTGGGGGGAGCTGTTTTTT. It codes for CSVGYDRAWGELFF.

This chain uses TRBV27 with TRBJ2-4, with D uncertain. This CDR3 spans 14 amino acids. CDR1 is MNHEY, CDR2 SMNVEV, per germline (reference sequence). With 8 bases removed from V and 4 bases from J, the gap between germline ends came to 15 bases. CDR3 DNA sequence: TGTGCCAGCCGCCCCCCACAGAATAAAAACATTCAGTACTTC. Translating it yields CASRPPQNKNIQYF.

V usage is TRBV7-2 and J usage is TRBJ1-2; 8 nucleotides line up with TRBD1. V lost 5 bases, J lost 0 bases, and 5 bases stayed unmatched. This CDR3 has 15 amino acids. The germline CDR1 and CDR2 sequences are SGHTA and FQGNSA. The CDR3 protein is CASSPRQGPNYGYTF. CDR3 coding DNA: TGTGCCAGCAGCCCTCGACAGGGGCCTAACTATGGCTACACCTTC.

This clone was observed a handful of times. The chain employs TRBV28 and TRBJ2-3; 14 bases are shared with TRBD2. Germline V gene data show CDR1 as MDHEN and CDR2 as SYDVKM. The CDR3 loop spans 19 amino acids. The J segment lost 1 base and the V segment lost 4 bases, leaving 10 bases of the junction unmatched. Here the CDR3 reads CASSSPGLAGEVGTDTQYF. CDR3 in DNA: TGTGCCAGCAGTTCCCCGGGACTAGCGGGGGAGGTTGGCACAGATACGCAGTATTTT.

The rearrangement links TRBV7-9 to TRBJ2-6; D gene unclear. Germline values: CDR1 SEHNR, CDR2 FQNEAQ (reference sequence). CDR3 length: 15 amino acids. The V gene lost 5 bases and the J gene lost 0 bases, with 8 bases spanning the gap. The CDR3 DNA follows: TGTGCCAGCAGCCCGGTTATCTCTGGGGCCAACGTCCTGACTTTC. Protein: CASSPVISGANVLTF.

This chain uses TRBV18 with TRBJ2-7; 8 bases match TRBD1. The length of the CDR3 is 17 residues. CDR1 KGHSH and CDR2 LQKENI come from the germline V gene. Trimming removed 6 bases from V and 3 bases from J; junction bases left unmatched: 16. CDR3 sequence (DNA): TGTGCCAGCTCCCCCCCCCTCGTAGACAGGGGCTACTACGAGCAGTACTTC. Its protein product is CASSPPLVDRGYYEQYF.

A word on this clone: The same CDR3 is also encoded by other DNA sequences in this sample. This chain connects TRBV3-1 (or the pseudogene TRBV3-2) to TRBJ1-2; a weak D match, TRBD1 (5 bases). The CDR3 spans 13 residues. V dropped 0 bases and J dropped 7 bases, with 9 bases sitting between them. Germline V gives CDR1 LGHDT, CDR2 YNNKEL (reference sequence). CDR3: CASSQDRGFGYTF. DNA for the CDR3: TGTGCCAGCAGCCAAGATAGGGGATTTGGCTACACCTTC.